The subject of this entry is one T cell receptor beta chain. Its target is not known. This specimen belongs to a study of vaccination and CD4 T cells after COVID-19. Oncomine TCR Beta short-read sequencing was applied to DNA from cultured CD4+ T cells. From the PCR reads, TCRdb called clonotypes with MiXCR, one entry per CDR3 protein. The table shows some 19,000 distinct CDR3 sequences, with roughly 50% occurring only once. Between the trimmed V and J ends, which lost 1 base and 3 bases, there was a span of 5 bases. The CDR3 loop spans 13 amino acids. CDR1 is SSHAT, CDR2 FNYEAQ, per germline (reference sequence). Treatment described: approximately nine-day PBMC culture with coronavirus spike peptide pools or control peptides (ViraFEST assay).

Sample: CD4+ T cells from blood, cultured in vitro. This TCR was sampled from a human donor who had recovered from COVID-19. The chain recombines TRBV7-7 with TRBJ2-3, with D unresolved. CDR3 sequence (DNA): TGTGCCAGCAGCTTAGAGGGTACAGATACGCAGTATTTT. It is translated as CASSLEGTDTQYF.